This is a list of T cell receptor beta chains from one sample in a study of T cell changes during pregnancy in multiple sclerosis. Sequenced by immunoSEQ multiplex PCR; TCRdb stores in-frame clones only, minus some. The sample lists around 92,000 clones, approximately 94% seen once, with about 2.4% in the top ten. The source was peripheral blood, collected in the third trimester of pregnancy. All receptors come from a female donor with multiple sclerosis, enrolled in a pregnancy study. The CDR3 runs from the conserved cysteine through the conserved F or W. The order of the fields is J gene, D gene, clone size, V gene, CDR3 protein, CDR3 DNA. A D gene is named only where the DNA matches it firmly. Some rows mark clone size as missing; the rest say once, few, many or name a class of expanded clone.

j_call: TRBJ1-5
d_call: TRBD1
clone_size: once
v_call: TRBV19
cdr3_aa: CASSNSGVGTGNQPQHF
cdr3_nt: TGTGCCAGTAGCAACTCCGGAGTGGGGACAGGCAATCAGCCCCAGCATTTT

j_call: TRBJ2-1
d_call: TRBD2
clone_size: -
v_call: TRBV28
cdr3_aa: CASSFNGPSGTHEQFF
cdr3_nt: TGTGCCAGCAGTTTCAATGGGCCTAGCGGGACTCATGAGCAGTTCTTC

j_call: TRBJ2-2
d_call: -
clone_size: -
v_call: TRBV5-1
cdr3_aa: CASSLAVGGELFF
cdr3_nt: TGCGCCAGCAGCTTGGCGGTCGGCGGGGAGCTGTTTTTT

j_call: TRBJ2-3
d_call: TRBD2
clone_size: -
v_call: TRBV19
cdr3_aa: CASSTPLTSPAQYF
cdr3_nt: TGTGCCAGTAGTACCCCCTTGACTAGCCCTGCGCAGTATTTT

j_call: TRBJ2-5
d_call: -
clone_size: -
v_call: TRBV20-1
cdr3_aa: CSAGQKQTQYF
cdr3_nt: TGCAGTGCCGGACAGAAACAGACCCAGTACTTC

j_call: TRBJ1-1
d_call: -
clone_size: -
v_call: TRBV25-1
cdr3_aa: CASSELGQGTLF
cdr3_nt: TGTGCCAGCAGTGAATTAGGCCAGGGAACGCTCTTT

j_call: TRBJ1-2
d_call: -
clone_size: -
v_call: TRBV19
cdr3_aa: CASSIGGTFYTF
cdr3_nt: TGTGCCAGTAGTATAGGCGGGACGTTTTACACCTTC

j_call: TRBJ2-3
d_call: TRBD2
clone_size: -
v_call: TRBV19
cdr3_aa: CASSISGSRDTQYF
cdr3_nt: TGTGCCAGTAGTATCAGCGGGAGTCGAGATACGCAGTATTTT

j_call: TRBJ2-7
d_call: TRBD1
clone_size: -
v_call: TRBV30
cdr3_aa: CAWSVRGTDFFYEQYF
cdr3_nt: TGTGCCTGGAGTGTAAGAGGGACAGACTTCTTCTACGAGCAGTACTTC

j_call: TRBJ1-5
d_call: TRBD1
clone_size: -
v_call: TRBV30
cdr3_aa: CAWSRGTANQPQHF
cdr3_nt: TGTGCCTGGAGCCGAGGGACAGCGAATCAGCCCCAGCATTTT

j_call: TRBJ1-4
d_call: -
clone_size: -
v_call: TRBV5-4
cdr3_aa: CASSLETAEKLFF
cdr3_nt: TGTGCCAGCAGCTTGGAAACAGCTGAAAAACTGTTTTTT

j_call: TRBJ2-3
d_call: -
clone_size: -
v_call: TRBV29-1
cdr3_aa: CSSGGGTDTQYF
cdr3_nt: TGCAGCTCCGGGGGTGGTACAGATACGCAGTATTTT

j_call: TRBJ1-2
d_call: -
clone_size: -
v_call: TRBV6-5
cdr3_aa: CASSGGRGSYGYTF
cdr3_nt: TGTGCCAGCAGTGGGGGGAGGGGATCCTATGGCTACACCTTC

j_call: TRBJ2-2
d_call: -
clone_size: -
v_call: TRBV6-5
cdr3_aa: CASAVTSWGTGELFF
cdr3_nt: TGTGCCAGCGCGGTTACTAGCTGGGGGACCGGGGAGCTGTTTTTT

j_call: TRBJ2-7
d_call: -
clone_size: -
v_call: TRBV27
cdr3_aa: CASSWQGGSYEQYF
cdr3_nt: TGTGCCAGCAGTTGGCAGGGAGGCTCCTACGAGCAGTACTTC

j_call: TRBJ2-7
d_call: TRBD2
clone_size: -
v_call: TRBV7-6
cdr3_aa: CASSKDRPGLAGGPREQYF
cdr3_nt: TGTGCCAGCAGCAAGGACAGGCCGGGACTAGCGGGAGGGCCGCGGGAGCAGTACTTC